These 9 T cell receptor beta chains were sequenced from one sample in a study of blood T cell repertoires in COVID-19. Clones were read by immunoSEQ multiplex PCR, and TCRdb kept only the in-frame ones, dropping some. This sample carries approximately 480,000 clones, roughly 87% of them seen once, and the ten largest clones take approximately 0.9%. The material sequenced was peripheral blood. The receptor set was obtained from a man younger than 30 with COVID-19, enrolled during active disease.

Regarding this clone: Other DNA sequences from this sample encode an identical CDR3 as well. The chain joins TRBV9 to TRBJ2-1; a possible D gene is TRBD1 (6 bases). V was cut by 0 bases and J by 4 bases, with 8 bases left in between. CDR1 SGDLS and CDR2 YYNGEE come from the germline V gene. CDR3 length: 14 residues. The CDR3 is CASSVGQGYNEQFF. The CDR3 nucleotides read TGTGCCAGCAGCGTAGGCCAGGGGTACAATGAGCAGTTCTTC. Combining the CDR3 with reference TRBV9 and TRBJ2-1 gives the whole variable domain DSGVTQTPKHLITATGQRVTLRCSPRSGDLSVYWYQQSLDQGLQFLIQYYNGEERAKGNILERFSAQQFPDLHSELNLSSLELGDSALYFCASSVGQGYNEQFFGPGTRLTVL.

The rearrangement joins TRBV10-2 to TRBJ2-5, with 11 bases matching TRBD1. Germline V CDR1 and CDR2: WSHSY, SAAADI. The CDR3 contains 15 residues. V gave up 6 bases and J gave up 2 bases; unmatched junction bases: 5. The CDR3 is CASRERDRGQETQYF. The CDR3 DNA reads TGCGCCAGCAGGGAACGGGACAGGGGGCAAGAGACCCAGTACTTC.

This clone was recorded only once. The DNA for the CDR3 is TGTGCCAGCAGCTTGAAAAGGACTAGCGGGATATTCGGCTCCTACAATGAGCAGTTCTTC. Translated, it gives CASSLKRTSGIFGSYNEQFF. This sequence joins TRBV5-4 and TRBJ2-1, with 12 bases identical to TRBD2. The CDR3 covers 20 residues. Germline V gives CDR1 SGHNT, CDR2 YYREEE (reference sequence). Germline trimming cut 1 base from V and 0 bases from J; bases unmatched to any gene: 11.

Here the CDR3 reads CASSPTRGDEQFF. CDR3 DNA: TGTGCCAGCAGCCCGACCCGAGGTGATGAGCAGTTCTTC. This chain uses TRBV3-1 (or the pseudogene TRBV3-2) with TRBJ2-1; D is undetermined. The length of the CDR3 is 13 residues. Germline values: CDR1 LGHDT, CDR2 YNNKEL (reference sequence). The germline V and J ends were trimmed by 4 bases and 8 bases, with 12 bases remaining between them.

V and J are TRBV27 and TRBJ1-1, with D possibly matching TRBD1 (6 bases). V lost 3 bases to trimming and J lost 5 bases, with 13 bases between them. The CDR3 totals 14 residues. Germline CDR1 is MNHEY and CDR2 is SMNVEV (reference sequence). The CDR3 nucleotides are TGTGCCAGCAGTTTTGCAGGGGCTCTTACTGAAGCTTTCTTT. Encoded protein: CASSFAGALTEAFF.

To note about this clone: A much bigger clone sits one base away, suggesting this may be a read error. The chain recombines TRBV2 with TRBJ2-1; 10 bases align to TRBD2. Trimming removed 4 bases from V and 0 bases from J; junction bases left unmatched: 0. The germline gives CDR1 SNHLY, CDR2 FYNNEI. CDR3 size: 15 residues. The CDR3 here is CASSVAGGSYNEQFF. CDR3 sequence (DNA): TGTGCCAGCAGTGTAGCGGGGGGCTCCTACAATGAGCAGTTCTTC.

V is TRBV3-1 (or the pseudogene TRBV3-2) and J is TRBJ2-7; possibly TRBD2 for D (6 bases). Germline V CDR1 and CDR2: LGHDT, YNNKEL (reference sequence). The ends were cut back, 3 bases at V and 0 bases at J, with 12 bases in the middle. This CDR3 has 15 amino acids. The CDR3 loop is CASSHRTGVSYEQYF. For the CDR3, the DNA is TGTGCCAGCAGCCATCGGACGGGGGTCTCCTACGAGCAGTACTTC.

The chain joins TRBV12-5 to TRBJ2-5; 9 positions match TRBD1. The trim removed 5 bases at V and 4 bases at J, leaving 5 bases unmatched. The CDR3 totals 14 residues. Germline CDR1 LGHNT, CDR2 FRNRAP. The CDR3 reads CASGHTGGPETQYF. CDR3 coding DNA: TGTGCTAGTGGTCACACAGGGGGCCCAGAGACCCAGTACTTC.

This chain uses TRBV7-2 with TRBJ2-3; TRBD2 aligns across 12 bases. This CDR3 comprises 15 residues. Germline V gives CDR1 SGHTA, CDR2 FQGNSA. V shed 5 bases, J shed 6 bases, and the junction held 6 bases outside the gene matches. Here the CDR3 reads CASSVTSGSFDTQYF. CDR3 sequence (DNA): TGTGCCAGCAGCGTGACTAGCGGGAGTTTCGATACGCAGTATTTT.